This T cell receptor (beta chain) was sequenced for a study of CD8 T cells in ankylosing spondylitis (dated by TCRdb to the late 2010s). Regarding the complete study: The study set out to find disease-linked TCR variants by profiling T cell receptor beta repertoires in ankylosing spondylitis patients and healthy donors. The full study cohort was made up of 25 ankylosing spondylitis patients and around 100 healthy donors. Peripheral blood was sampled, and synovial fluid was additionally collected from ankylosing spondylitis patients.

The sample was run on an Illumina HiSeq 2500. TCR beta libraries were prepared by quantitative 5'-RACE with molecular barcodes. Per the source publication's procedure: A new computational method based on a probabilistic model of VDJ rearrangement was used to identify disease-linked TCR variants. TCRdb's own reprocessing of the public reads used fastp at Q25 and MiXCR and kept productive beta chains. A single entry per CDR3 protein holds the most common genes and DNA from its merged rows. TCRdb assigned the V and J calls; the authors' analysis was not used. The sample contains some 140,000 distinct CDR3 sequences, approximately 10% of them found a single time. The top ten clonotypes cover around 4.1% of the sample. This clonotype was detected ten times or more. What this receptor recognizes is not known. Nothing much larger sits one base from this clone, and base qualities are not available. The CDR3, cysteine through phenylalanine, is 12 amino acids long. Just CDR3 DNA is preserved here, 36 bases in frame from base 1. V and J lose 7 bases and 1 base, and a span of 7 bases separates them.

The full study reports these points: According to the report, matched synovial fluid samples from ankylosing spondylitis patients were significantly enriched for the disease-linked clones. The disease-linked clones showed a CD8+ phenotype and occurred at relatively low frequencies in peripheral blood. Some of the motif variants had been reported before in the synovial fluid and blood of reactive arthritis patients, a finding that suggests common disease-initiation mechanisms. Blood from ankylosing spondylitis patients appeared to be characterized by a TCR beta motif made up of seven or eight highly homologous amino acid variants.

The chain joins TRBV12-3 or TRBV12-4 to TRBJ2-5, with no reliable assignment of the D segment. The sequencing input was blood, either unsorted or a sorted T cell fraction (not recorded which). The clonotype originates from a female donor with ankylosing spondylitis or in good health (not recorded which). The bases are TGTGCCAGCACGTGGGCCCAAGAGACCCAGTACTTC. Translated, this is CASTWAQETQYF.